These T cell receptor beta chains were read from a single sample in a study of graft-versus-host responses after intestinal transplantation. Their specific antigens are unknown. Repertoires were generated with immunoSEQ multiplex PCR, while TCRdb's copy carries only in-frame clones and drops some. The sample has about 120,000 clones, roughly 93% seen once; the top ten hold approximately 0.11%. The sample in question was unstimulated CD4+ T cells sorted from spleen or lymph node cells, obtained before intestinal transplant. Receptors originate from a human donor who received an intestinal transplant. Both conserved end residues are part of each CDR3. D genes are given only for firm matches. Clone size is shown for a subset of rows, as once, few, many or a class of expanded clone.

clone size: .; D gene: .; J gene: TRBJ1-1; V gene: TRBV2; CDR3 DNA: TGTGCCAGCAACTCTCAGCCTGAAGCTTTCTTT; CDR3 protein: CASNSQPEAFF
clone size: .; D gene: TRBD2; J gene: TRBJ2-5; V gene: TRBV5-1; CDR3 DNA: TGCGCCAGCAGCTTCAGGCTAGCGGGCCCCCAAGAGACCCAGTACTTC; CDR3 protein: CASSFRLAGPQETQYF
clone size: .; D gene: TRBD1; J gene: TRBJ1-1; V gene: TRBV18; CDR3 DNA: TGTGCCAGCTCACCCCCGGACAGGGTTAGAACTGAAGCTTTCTTT; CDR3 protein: CASSPPDRVRTEAFF
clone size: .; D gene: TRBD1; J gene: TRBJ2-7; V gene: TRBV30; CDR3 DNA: TGTGCCTGGAGGGGGACAGGGAGCTACGAGCAGTACTTC; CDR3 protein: CAWRGTGSYEQYF
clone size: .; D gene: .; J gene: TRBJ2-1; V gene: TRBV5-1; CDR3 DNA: TGCGCCAGCAGGACGGAGGGTTCTGCCTATGAGCAGTTCTTC; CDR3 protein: CASRTEGSAYEQFF
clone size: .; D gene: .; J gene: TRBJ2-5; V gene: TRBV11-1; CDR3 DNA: TGTGCCAGCAGCCCGGACCTACAAGAGACCCAGTACTTC; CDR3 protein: CASSPDLQETQYF
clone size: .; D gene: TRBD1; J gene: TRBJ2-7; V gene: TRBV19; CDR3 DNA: TGTGCCAGTAGTCTAAAGGGACAGGGGGCCTACGAGCAGTACTTC; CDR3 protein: CASSLKGQGAYEQYF
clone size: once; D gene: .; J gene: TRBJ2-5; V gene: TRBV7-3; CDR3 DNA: TGTGCCAGCAGCTTATACCTGACTAAAAAGGGGGAGACCCAGTACTTC; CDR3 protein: CASSLYLTKKGETQYF
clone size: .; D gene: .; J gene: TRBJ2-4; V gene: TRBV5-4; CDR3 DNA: TGTGCCAGCAGCTTAGACCCATCACTAAACATTCAGTACTTC; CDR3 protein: CASSLDPSLNIQYF
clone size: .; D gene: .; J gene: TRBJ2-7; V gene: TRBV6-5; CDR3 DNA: TGTGCCAGCAGTGACTTCTACGAGCAGTACTTC; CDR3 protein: CASSDFYEQYF
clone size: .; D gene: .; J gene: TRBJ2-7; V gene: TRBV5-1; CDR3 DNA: TGCGCCAGCAGCTTGTGGATCGCCTACGAGCAGTACTTC; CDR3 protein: CASSLWIAYEQYF
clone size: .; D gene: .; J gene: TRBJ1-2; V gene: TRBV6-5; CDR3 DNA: TGTGCCAGCAGTTACTCGACAGGCACCTATGGCTACACCTTC; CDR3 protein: CASSYSTGTYGYTF
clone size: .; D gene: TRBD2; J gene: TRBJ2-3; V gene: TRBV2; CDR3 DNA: TGTGCCAGCAGTGTCCCGGGACTAGCGGATAGCACAGATACGCAGTATTTT; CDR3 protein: CASSVPGLADSTDTQYF
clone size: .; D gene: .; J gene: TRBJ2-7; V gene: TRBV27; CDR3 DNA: TGTGCCAGCAGTTTCCAGGTTAACTACGAGCAGTACTTC; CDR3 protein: CASSFQVNYEQYF
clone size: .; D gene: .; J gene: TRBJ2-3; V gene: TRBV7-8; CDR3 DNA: TGTGCCAGCAGCACCCCCGGGACACGGTCTGATACGCAGTATTTT; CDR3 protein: CASSTPGTRSDTQYF
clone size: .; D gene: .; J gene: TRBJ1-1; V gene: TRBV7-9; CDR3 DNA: TGTGCCAGCAGCCCTAGGACACGAACGGTCACTGAAGCTTTCTTT; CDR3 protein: CASSPRTRTVTEAFF
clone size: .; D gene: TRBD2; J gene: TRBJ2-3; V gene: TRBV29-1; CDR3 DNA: TGCAGCGCATCCCAAGCGGGAGCGGGGGCAGATACGCAGTATTTT; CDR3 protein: CSASQAGAGADTQYF
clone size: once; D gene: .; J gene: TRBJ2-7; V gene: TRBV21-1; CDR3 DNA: TGTGCCAGCAGCTTAATTGGGACTAGCGTCTCCTACGAGCAGTACTTC; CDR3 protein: CASSLIGTSVSYEQYF
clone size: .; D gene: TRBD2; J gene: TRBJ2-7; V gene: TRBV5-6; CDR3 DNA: TGTGCCAGCGAAAGACTAGCGGGGTCTCAACCCGCCTACGAGCAGTACTTC; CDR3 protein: CASERLAGSQPAYEQYF
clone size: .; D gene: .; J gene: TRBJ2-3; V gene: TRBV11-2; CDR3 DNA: TGTGCCAGCAGCTTAGTGGGCGGGGGCGCAGATACGCAGTATTTT; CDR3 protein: CASSLVGGGADTQYF
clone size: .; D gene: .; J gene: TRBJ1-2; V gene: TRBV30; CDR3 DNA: TGTGCCTGGAGGCCGGACATCCGAAACTATGGCTACACCTTC; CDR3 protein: CAWRPDIRNYGYTF
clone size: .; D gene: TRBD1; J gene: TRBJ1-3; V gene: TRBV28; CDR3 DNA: TGTGCCAGCATTCTCCAGGGGGTCCCTGGAAACACCATATATTTT; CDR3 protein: CASILQGVPGNTIYF
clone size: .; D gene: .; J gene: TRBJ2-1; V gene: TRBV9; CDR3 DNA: TGTGCCAGCAGCCCAGAGGGCCGGGAGAGCGATGAGCAGTTCTTC; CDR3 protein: CASSPEGRESDEQFF
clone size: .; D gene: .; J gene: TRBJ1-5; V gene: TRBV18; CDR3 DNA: TGTGCCAGCTCACCCGTCGAGAAATATCAGCCCCAGCATTTT; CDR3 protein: CASSPVEKYQPQHF
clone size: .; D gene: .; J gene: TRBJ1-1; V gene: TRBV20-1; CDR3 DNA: TGCAGTGCTAGAGGGGACGGAAAAGCTTTCTTT; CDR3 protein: CSARGDGKAFF
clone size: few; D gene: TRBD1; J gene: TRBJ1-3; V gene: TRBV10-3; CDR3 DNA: TGTGCCACCGAGCCGGGACAGGGTGCTATGACCATATATTTT; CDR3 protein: CATEPGQGAMTIYF
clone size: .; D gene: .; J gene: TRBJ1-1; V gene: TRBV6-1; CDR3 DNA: TGTGCCAGCAGTGATGTCTGGGCTGGCACTGAAGCTTTCTTT; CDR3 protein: CASSDVWAGTEAFF
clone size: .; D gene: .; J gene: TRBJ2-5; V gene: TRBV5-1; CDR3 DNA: TGCGCCAGCAGCCTGGCTATGGAGACCCAGTACTTC; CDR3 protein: CASSLAMETQYF
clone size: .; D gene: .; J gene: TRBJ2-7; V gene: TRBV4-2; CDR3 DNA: TGTGCCAGCAGCCAAGGAGTTGGGCGGGAAATTCGGCAGTACTTC; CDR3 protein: CASSQGVGREIRQYF
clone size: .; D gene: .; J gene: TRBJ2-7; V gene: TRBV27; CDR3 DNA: TGTGCCAGCGCCTTCCTGGGGCAGCCCTACGAGCAGTACTTC; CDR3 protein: CASAFLGQPYEQYF
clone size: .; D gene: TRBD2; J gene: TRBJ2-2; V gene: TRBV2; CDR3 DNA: TGTGCCAGCAGTGAAGCTAGCGGGAGTATTGGGAGGAACACCGGGGAGCTGTTTTTT; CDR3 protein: CASSEASGSIGRNTGELFF
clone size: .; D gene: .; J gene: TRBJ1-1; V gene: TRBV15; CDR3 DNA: TGTGCCACCAGCAGACCCTTGGGTGAAGCTTTCTTT; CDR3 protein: CATSRPLGEAFF
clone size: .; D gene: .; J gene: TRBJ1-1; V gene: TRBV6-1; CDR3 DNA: TGTGCCAGCGGGAGGACAGCTACCTTTTACACTGAAGCTTTCTTT; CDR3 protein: CASGRTATFYTEAFF
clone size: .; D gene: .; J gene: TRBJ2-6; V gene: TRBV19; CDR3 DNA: TGTGCCAGTAGTGTGAGGGGTGGGGCCAACGTCCTGACTTTC; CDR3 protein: CASSVRGGANVLTF
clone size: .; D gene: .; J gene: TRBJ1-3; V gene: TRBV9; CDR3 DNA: TGTGCCAGCAGCGTAGAAGCAGGCGCCGGCTTAAACACCATATATTTT; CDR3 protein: CASSVEAGAGLNTIYF
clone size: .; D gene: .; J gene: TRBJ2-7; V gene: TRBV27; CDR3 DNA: TGTGCCAGCAGCTCGGGCTCCTACGAGCAGTACTTC; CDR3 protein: CASSSGSYEQYF
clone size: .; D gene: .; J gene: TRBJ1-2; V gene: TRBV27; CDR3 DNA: TGTGCCAGCAGTTTGAGCGCCTATGGCTACACCTTC; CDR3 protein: CASSLSAYGYTF